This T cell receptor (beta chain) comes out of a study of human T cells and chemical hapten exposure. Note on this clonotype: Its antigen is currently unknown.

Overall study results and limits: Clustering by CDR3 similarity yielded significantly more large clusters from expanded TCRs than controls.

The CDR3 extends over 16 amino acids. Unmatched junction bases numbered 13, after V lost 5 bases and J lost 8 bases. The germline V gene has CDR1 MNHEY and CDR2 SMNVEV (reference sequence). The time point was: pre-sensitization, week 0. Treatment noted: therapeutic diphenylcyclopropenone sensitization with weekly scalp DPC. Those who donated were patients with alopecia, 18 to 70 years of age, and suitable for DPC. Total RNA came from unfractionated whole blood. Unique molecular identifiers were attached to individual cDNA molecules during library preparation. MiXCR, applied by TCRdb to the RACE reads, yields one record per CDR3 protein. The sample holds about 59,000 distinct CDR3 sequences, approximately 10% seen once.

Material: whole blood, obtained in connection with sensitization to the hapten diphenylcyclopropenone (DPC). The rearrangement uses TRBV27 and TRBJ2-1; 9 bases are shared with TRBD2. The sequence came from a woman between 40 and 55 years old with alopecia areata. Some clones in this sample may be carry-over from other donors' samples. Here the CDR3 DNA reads TGTGCCAGCAGTCCCTTCGCGGGGGGGACCGAGGATGAGCAGTTCTTC. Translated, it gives CASSPFAGGTEDEQFF.